The 25 T cell receptor beta chains reported below all come from one sample, sequenced in a study of shared clonotypes between healthy human individuals. Profiling relied on immunoSEQ multiplex PCR, and the TCRdb table lists in-frame clones only, not all of them. This table has approximately 2.5 million clones, more than 85% appearing once. Specimen: naive CD4+ T cells from PBMCs. Subset defined: CD45RA+ positively selected. The receptor set was obtained from a man between 18 and 35 years old in good health. Some clones in this sample may be carry-over from other donors' samples.

This clone was counted once. This chain joins TRBV6-5 and TRBJ2-7; D is perhaps TRBD1 (6 bases). Germline loops: CDR1 MNHEY, CDR2 SVGAGI. The CDR3 has 14 residues. V was shortened by 6 bases and J by 0 bases, with 12 bases between the two germline ends. The CDR3 region is CASRWGRSSYEQYF. The CDR3 DNA reads as TGTGCCAGCAGATGGGGGCGGAGCTCCTACGAGCAGTACTTC.

This sequence joins TRBV2 and TRBJ1-5, with no clear D. Germline CDR1 and CDR2: SNHLY and FYNNEI. V lost 1 base and J 3 bases, leaving 10 bases between the germline ends. The CDR3 runs 15 residues. CDR3: CASSEDLGSNQPQHF. The CDR3 DNA is TGTGCCAGCAGTGAAGATCTGGGGTCCAATCAGCCCCAGCATTTT.

This rearrangement joins TRBV6-1 to TRBJ2-5; perhaps D is TRBD1 or TRBD2 (6 bases each). CDR1 and CDR2 (germline): MNHNS, SASEGT. V was cut by 4 bases and J by 6 bases, with 18 bases left in between. The CDR3 has 15 residues. The CDR3 region is CASSGVRGPLKTQYF. In DNA, the CDR3 is TGTGCCAGCAGTGGGGTCCGGGGGCCCCTGAAGACCCAGTACTTC.

The rearrangement uses TRBV27 and TRBJ2-7, with TRBD2 identical over 8 bases. Germline V lookup: CDR1 MNHEY, CDR2 SMNVEV (reference sequence). This CDR3 has 14 amino acids. Trimming removed 7 bases from V and 3 bases from J; junction bases left unmatched: 8. This chain's CDR3 is CASNGRVGNYEQYF. In DNA form, the CDR3 reads TGTGCCAGCAACGGGAGGGTGGGTAACTACGAGCAGTACTTC.

The chain has TRBV5-1 and TRBJ2-3; D not resolved. The CDR3 extends over 15 amino acids. CDR1 is SGHRS and CDR2 is YFSETQ in the germline V gene. Trimming left V 1 base short and J 1 base short, with 10 bases between. The CDR3 region is CASSLTESGTDTQYF. Here the CDR3 DNA reads TGCGCCAGCAGCTTGACGGAGTCGGGCACAGATACGCAGTATTTT.

The chain is built from TRBV28 and TRBJ1-1; 7 bases agree with TRBD1. In germline, CDR1 is MDHEN, CDR2 SYDVKM. V gave up 7 bases and J gave up 4 bases; unmatched junction bases: 15. The CDR3 is 16 amino acids. This chain's CDR3 is CASTPPRGTESTEAFF. The CDR3 DNA reads TGTGCCAGCACCCCCCCCCGAGGGACAGAATCCACTGAAGCTTTCTTT. The complete variable domain, with remaining parts taken from reference TRBV28 and TRBJ1-1, reads DVKVTQSSRYLVKRTGEKVFLECVQDMDHENMFWYRQDPGLGLRLIYFSYDVKMKEKGDIPEGYSVSREKKERFSLILESASTNQTSMYLCASTPPRGTESTEAFFGQGTRLTVV.

This clone has a single count. The chain has TRBV7-8 and TRBJ1-3, with a weak D call TRBD1 (5 bases). Germline V gene lookup returns CDR1 SGHVS and CDR2 FQNEAQ. V gave up 5 bases and J gave up 2 bases, with 13 bases separating them. The CDR3 consists of 15 residues. The CDR3 region has the DNA TGTGCCAGCAGCCAAGGGGTTCTCACTGGAAACACCATATATTTT. Its translation is CASSQGVLTGNTIYF.

V gene TRBV5-1 combines with J gene TRBJ1-1, with D unclear. CDR3 length: 15 amino acids. Germline assignment: CDR1 SGHRS and CDR2 YFSETQ. Trimming took 0 bases from V and 1 from J, leaving 10 bases between them. CDR3 in DNA: TGCGCCAGCAGCTTGGTCCCGTCGGGGAACACTGAAGCTTTCTTT. The encoded protein is CASSLVPSGNTEAFF.

The chain is built from TRBV11-3 and TRBJ1-4, with 8 bases aligning to TRBD1. With V trimmed by 4 bases and J by 5 bases, 6 bases remained unmatched. The CDR3 is made up of 15 amino acids. The germline V gene has CDR1 SGHNT and CDR2 YENEEA. CDR3 coding DNA: TGTGCCAGCAGCTCTTATGACAGGGGAAATGAAAAACTGTTTTTT. This encodes CASSSYDRGNEKLFF.

V is TRBV10-2 and J is TRBJ1-5, with D unresolved. CDR3 length: 13 amino acids. Trimming left V 6 bases short and J 4 bases short, with 10 bases between. Germline values: CDR1 WSHSY, CDR2 SAAADI. The CDR3 sequence: CASRWQLNQPQHF. The CDR3 DNA sequence: TGCGCCAGCAGATGGCAGTTGAATCAGCCCCAGCATTTT.

The V call is TRBV6-1, the J call TRBJ2-5; D might be TRBD1 (5 bases). Germline V gene data show CDR1 as MNHNS and CDR2 as SASEGT. This CDR3 has 16 residues. V lost 0 bases to trimming and J lost 2 bases, with 13 bases between them. The chain's CDR3 is CASSEARVRTQETQYF. The CDR3 coding sequence is TGTGCCAGCAGTGAAGCTAGGGTTCGGACACAAGAGACCCAGTACTTC.

The V call is TRBV9, the J call TRBJ2-7; TRBD2 aligns across 10 bases. CDR3 size: 16 residues. CDR1 SGDLS and CDR2 YYNGEE come from the germline V gene. V shed 2 bases, J shed 4 bases, and the junction held 9 bases outside the gene matches. Here the CDR3 reads CASSVYPGLAIYEQYF. The DNA of the CDR3 is TGTGCCAGCAGCGTCTACCCGGGACTAGCGATTTACGAGCAGTACTTC.

This rearrangement joins TRBV7-2 to TRBJ2-7, with TRBD2 as a possible D gene (6 bases). Trimming removed 2 bases from V and 3 bases from J, with 17 bases in between. The CDR3 sequence is 16 residues long. Per the germline V gene, CDR1 is SGHTA and CDR2 is FQGNSA. CDR3 coding DNA: TGTGCCAGCAGCTTACTCCCCGGGACTTTCCTCTACGAGCAGTACTTC. Its translation is CASSLLPGTFLYEQYF.

This clone was counted once. V usage is TRBV28 and J usage is TRBJ1-1, with TRBD1 identical over 7 bases. The CDR3 has 15 amino acids. Trimming took 1 base from V and 4 from J; bases not matched to a gene: 6. Germline V gene data show CDR1 as MDHEN and CDR2 as SYDVKM. For the CDR3, the DNA is TGTGCCAGCAGTTTATCCCAGGGGGGGGGCACTGAAGCTTTCTTT. Amino acids: CASSLSQGGGTEAFF.

This chain links TRBV28 with TRBJ2-7; D is undetermined. The germline V gene has CDR1 MDHEN and CDR2 SYDVKM. The CDR3 contains 12 residues. V shed 1 base and J shed 6 bases, with 7 bases lying between them. The chain's CDR3 is CASSLSLSEQYF. In DNA form, the CDR3 reads TGTGCCAGCAGTTTATCTCTCTCCGAGCAGTACTTC.

This rearrangement joins TRBV2 to TRBJ1-3; 7 nucleotides agree with TRBD1. Trimming at V came to 10 bases and at J to 4 bases, leaving 7 bases not matched to a gene. Germline V gene sequence: CDR1 SNHLY, CDR2 FYNNEI. This CDR3 contains 13 residues. The CDR3 nucleotides are TGTGCCAATGGACAGGAGCAAGGAAACACCATATATTTT. Amino acid sequence: CANGQEQGNTIYF. The full variable domain, completed using reference TRBV2 and TRBJ1-3, is EPEVTQTPSHQVTQMGQEVILRCVPISNHLYFYWYRQILGQKVEFLVSFYNNEISEKSEIFDDQFSVERPDGSNFTLKIRSTKLEDSAMYFCANGQEQGNTIYFGEGSWLTVV.

The genes are TRBV19 and TRBJ2-7; a weak D match, TRBD2 (5 bases). This CDR3 spans 14 amino acids. V was clipped by 7 bases and J by 0 bases, with 13 bases between them. Germline CDR1 LNHDA, CDR2 SQIVND (reference sequence). The chain's CDR3 is CASNRDGSSYEQYF. The DNA for the CDR3 is TGTGCCAGTAACCGGGATGGGAGCTCCTACGAGCAGTACTTC.

This chain connects TRBV4-1 to TRBJ1-5; D ambiguous. From germline, CDR1 is MGHRA and CDR2 YSYEKL. Trimming pared 0 bases from V and 6 bases from J, leaving 9 bases between. The CDR3 contains 14 residues. The CDR3 region has the DNA TGCGCCAGCAGCCAAGATGAAGGGTTTCAGCCCCAGCATTTT. It yields the protein CASSQDEGFQPQHF.

CDR3 coding DNA: TGTGCCAGCAGTCTCCGGTTCCCAGAGACCCAGTACTTC. It specifies CASSLRFPETQYF. The chain uses TRBV27 and TRBJ2-5; unclear D gene. The CDR3 consists of 13 residues. CDR1 and CDR2 (germline): MNHEY, SMNVEV (reference sequence). Trimming left V 5 bases short and J 4 bases short, with 11 bases between.

The CDR3 nucleotides are TGTGCCAGCTCCTTCTGGGCCCGAATCAGGGGGCTTGCATCCGGGGCCAACGTCCTGACTTTC. This gives the protein CASSFWARIRGLASGANVLTF. The V call is TRBV18, the J call TRBJ2-6, with TRBD1 matching 8 bases. This CDR3 is built from 21 residues. The germline V gene has CDR1 KGHSH and CDR2 LQKENI. The V gene end was trimmed by 6 bases and the J gene end by 4 bases; junction bases not matched to a gene: 23.

The chain recombines TRBV28 with TRBJ2-5; 8 bases match TRBD1. The CDR3 extends over 17 amino acids. Germline CDR1 reads MDHEN; CDR2 reads SYDVKM. Losses at the gene ends were 2 bases for V and 5 bases for J; bases not matched to a gene: 13. In nucleotides, the CDR3 is TGTGCCAGCAGTTTAATGGCCTACAGGGGGAGCGCCGAGACCCAGTACTTC. Translating gives CASSLMAYRGSAETQYF.

The rearrangement uses TRBV9 and TRBJ2-7; D might be TRBD2 (5 bases). Trimming took 5 bases from V and 2 from J, leaving 17 bases between them. This CDR3 is built from 15 residues. Germline V lookup: CDR1 SGDLS, CDR2 YYNGEE. In DNA, the CDR3 is TGTGCCAGCAGTTGGGGTAGGGAGCCAACCTACGAGCAGTACTTC. It translates to CASSWGREPTYEQYF.

The V gene is TRBV5-4, the J gene TRBJ2-3; 10 nucleotides agree with TRBD2. After removal of 4 bases from V and 4 bases from J, the junction contained 6 bases not matched to a gene. Germline CDR1 reads SGHNT; CDR2 reads YYREEE (reference sequence). This CDR3 has 15 residues. The CDR3 sequence is CASSAGTSVADTQYF. CDR3 DNA: TGTGCCAGCAGCGCAGGGACTAGCGTCGCAGATACGCAGTATTTT.

This chain uses TRBV9 with TRBJ2-1; 10 positions match TRBD1. Trimming at V came to 3 bases and at J to 3 bases, leaving 3 bases not matched to a gene. The CDR3 has 15 amino acids. Germline V gene data show CDR1 as SGDLS and CDR2 as YYNGEE. Written as DNA, the CDR3 is TGTGCCAGCAGCGCGTGGGACAGGGGCTACAATGAGCAGTTCTTC. Translated: CASSAWDRGYNEQFF. Drawing the rest from reference TRBV9 and TRBJ2-1, the complete variable domain is DSGVTQTPKHLITATGQRVTLRCSPRSGDLSVYWYQQSLDQGLQFLIQYYNGEERAKGNILERFSAQQFPDLHSELNLSSLELGDSALYFCASSAWDRGYNEQFFGPGTRLTVL.

The V and J genes are TRBV28 and TRBJ2-6; D is uncertain. The V end lost 6 bases, the J end lost 4 bases, and 13 bases lay between the germline ends. The CDR3 contains 15 residues. Per the germline V gene, CDR1 is MDHEN and CDR2 is SYDVKM. The CDR3, as DNA: TGTGCCAGCAGATCTTATTCGTCCGGGGCCAACGTCCTGACTTTC. Translated: CASRSYSSGANVLTF. Filled out from reference TRBV28 and TRBJ2-6, the complete variable domain reads DVKVTQSSRYLVKRTGEKVFLECVQDMDHENMFWYRQDPGLGLRLIYFSYDVKMKEKGDIPEGYSVSREKKERFSLILESASTNQTSMYLCASRSYSSGANVLTFGAGSRLTVL.